The present entry profiles one T cell receptor (beta chain) with its context. Which antigen it targets is not known. No per-base quality is available; no much larger clone lies one base away. This sample is part of a study of T cell changes during pregnancy in multiple sclerosis (dated by TCRdb to between 2019 and 2020). Study-level background: In women with multiple sclerosis, the researchers looked at how the T cell repertoire shifted as pregnancy progressed.

Preparation of the library involved the immunoSEQ multiplex PCR assay. Held by TCRdb, this immuneACCESS table contains in-frame sequences only and omits some clones. Under half of the omission traces to an unresolved V gene where checked; the cause of the rest is unknown. The sample yields more than 80,000 clones; about 89% were counted once. The biggest ten clones account for about 1.6% of the sample. CDR1 and CDR2, looked up from the germline V gene (reference sequence), are SGHNT and YYREEE. Trimming at the junction amounts to 4 bases on V and 12 bases on J, and the germline ends lie 23 bases apart. From its cysteine to its phenylalanine, the CDR3 spans 14 amino acids. Just the 42-base CDR3 DNA is kept, in frame starting at base 1.

This receptor was obtained from a female donor with multiple sclerosis, enrolled in a pregnancy study. Rearrangement joined TRBV5-4 to TRBJ2-7; 6 matching bases give a weak D call of TRBD2. This specimen was peripheral blood, taken before pregnancy. The nucleotide sequence reads TGTGCCAGCAGCCAATTCCCTAGCGATAGAGCGTGGTACTTC. This gives the protein CASSQFPSDRAWYF.